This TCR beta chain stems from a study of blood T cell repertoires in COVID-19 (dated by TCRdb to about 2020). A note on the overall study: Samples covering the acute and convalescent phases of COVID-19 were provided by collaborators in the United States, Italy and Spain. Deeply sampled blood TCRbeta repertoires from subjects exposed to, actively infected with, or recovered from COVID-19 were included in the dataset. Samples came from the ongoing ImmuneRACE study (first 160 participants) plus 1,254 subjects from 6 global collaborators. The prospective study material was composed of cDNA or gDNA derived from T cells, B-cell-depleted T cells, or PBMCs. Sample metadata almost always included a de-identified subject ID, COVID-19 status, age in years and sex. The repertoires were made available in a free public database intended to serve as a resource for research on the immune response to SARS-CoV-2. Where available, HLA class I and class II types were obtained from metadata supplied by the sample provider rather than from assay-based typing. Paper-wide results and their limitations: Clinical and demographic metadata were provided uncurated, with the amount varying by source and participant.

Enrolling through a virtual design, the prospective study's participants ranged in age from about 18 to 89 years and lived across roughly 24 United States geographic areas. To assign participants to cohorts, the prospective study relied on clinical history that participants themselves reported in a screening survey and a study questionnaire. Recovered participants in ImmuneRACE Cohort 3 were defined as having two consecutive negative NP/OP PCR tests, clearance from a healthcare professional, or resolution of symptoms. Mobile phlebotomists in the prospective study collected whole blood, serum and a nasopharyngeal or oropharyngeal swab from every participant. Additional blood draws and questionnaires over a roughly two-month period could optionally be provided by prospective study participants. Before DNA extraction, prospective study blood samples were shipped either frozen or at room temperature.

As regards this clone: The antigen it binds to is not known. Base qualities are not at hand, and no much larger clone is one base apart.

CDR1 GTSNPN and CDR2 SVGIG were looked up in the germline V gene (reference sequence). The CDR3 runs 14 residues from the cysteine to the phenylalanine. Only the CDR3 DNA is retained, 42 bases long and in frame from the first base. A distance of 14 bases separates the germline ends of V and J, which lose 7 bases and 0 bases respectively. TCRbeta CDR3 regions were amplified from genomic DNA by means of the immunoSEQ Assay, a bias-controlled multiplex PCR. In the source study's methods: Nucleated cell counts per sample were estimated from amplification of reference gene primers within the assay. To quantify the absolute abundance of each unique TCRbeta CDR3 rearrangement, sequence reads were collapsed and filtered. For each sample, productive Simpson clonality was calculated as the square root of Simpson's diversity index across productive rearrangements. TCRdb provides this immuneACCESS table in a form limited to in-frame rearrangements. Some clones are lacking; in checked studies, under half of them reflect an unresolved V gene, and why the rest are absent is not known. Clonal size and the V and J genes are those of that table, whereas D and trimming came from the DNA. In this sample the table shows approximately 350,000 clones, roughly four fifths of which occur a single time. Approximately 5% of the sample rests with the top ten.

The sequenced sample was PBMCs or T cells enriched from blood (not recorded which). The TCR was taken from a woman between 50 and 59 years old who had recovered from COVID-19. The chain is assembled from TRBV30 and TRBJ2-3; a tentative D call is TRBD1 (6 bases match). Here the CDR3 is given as CAFDRDTSTDTQYF. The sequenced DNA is TGTGCCTTCGACCGGGACACGAGCACAGATACGCAGTATTTT. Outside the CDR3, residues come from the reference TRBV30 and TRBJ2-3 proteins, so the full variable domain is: SQTIHQWPATLVQPVGSPLSLECTVEGTSNPNLYWYRQAAGRGLQLLFYSVGIGQISSEVPQNLSASRPQDRQFILSSKKLLLSDSGFYLCAFDRDTSTDTQYFGPGTRLTVL.